This paragraph reports one T cell receptor (beta chain). The V gene end was trimmed by 6 bases and the J gene end by 5 bases; junction bases not matched to a gene: 4. Germline CDR1 KGHSH, CDR2 LQKENI. The CDR3 runs to 14 residues. Study processing details: Counts of nucleated cells, estimated from reference gene primer amplification, were obtained. Sequenced by immunoSEQ multiplex PCR; TCRdb stores in-frame clones only, minus some. V, J and clone size derive from that table, while D and trimming were established from the DNA sequence. In the table there are about 400,000 clones, roughly 90% of which are singletons. These data come from a study of blood T cell repertoires in COVID-19. In the study overall: T cells, B-cell-depleted T cells, or PBMCs supplied cDNA or gDNA.

The rearrangement joins TRBV18 to TRBJ1-4; 9 bases match TRBD1. The receptor was derived from a young woman with active or convalescent COVID-19. Sequenced material: peripheral blood. DNA for the CDR3: TGTGCCAGCTCTGAGGGGACAGGGAATGAAAAACTGTTTTTT. It is translated as CASSEGTGNEKLFF.